Each of the 24 T cell receptor beta chains below was sequenced from the same sample in a study of T cell responses to AZD1222 COVID-19 vaccine. The repertoire was sequenced with immunoSEQ multiplex PCR; TCRdb's copy has only in-frame clones and lacks some. The data hold roughly 100,000 clones, with almost 85% observed a single time. The material sequenced was peripheral blood, taken on day 0 of AZD1222 vaccination. The receptors come from an adult in good health.

This clone came up once. The J gene is TRBJ1-5, the V gene TRBV3-1 (or the pseudogene TRBV3-2); 8 bases are a match to TRBD1. The CDR3 has 14 residues. Germline V gene lookup returns CDR1 LGHDT and CDR2 YNNKEL (reference sequence). The V segment lost 2 bases and the J segment 8 bases; nucleotides outside the gene matches: 5. CDR3 in DNA: TGTGCCAGCAGCCAATCCAGGGGGCTAGAGCCCCAGCATTTT. Amino acids: CASSQSRGLEPQHF.

The chain uses TRBV25-1 and TRBJ1-4, with TRBD1 matching 10 bases. The CDR3 runs to 14 residues. V shed 7 bases and J 5 bases; nucleotides not matched to a gene: 4. Germline V CDR1 and CDR2: MGHDK, SYGVNS. The CDR3 DNA reads as TGTGCCAGCACCCTGGGACAGGGGAATGAAAAACTGTTTTTT. Translated, it gives CASTLGQGNEKLFF.

V gene TRBV24-1 combines with J gene TRBJ2-2, with TRBD1 matching over 11 bases. Germline CDR1 is KGHDR and CDR2 is SFDVKD. The CDR3 contains 17 residues. V was pared by 5 bases and J by 8 bases, with 12 bases of the junction left unmatched. As DNA, the CDR3 is TGTGCCACCAGTGGCCCGAAAGGACAGGGGGCGTTGGGGGAGCTGTTTTTT. It is translated as CATSGPKGQGALGELFF.

This clone was recorded a few times. The CDR3 reads CASSFRDTNYGYTF. The DNA of the CDR3 is TGTGCCAGCAGTTTCCGGGACACCAACTATGGCTACACCTTC. The chain carries TRBV6-2 or TRBV6-3 and TRBJ1-2; a weak D match, TRBD1 (6 bases). Germline V gene data show CDR1 as MNHEY and CDR2 as SVGEGT. Deletions cut 4 bases from V and 2 bases from J, with 11 bases between. The length of the CDR3 is 14 residues.

The chain recombines TRBV28 with TRBJ2-4, with 7 bases lining up with TRBD1. The CDR3 spans 13 residues. The germline CDR1 and CDR2 sequences are MDHEN and SYDVKM. The J segment lost 6 bases and the V segment lost 6 bases, leaving 5 bases of the junction unmatched. CDR3 protein: CASSQNRGNIQYF. The DNA for the CDR3 is TGTGCCAGCAGCCAGAACAGGGGAAACATTCAGTACTTC.

The chain carries TRBV24-1 and TRBJ2-5; TRBD1 matches at 7 bases. Germline CDR1 is KGHDR and CDR2 is SFDVKD. The CDR3 is 16 amino acids. The J segment lost 3 bases and the V segment lost 3 bases, leaving 9 bases of the junction unmatched. This chain's CDR3 is CATSDPPAQGKETQYF. The CDR3 nucleotides read TGTGCCACCAGTGATCCCCCGGCACAGGGGAAAGAGACCCAGTACTTC.

The V and J genes are TRBV19 and TRBJ2-5, with 14 positions matching TRBD2. V was pared by 3 bases and J by 4 bases, with 7 bases of the junction left unmatched. There are 17 residues in the CDR3. CDR1 and CDR2 from the germline V gene are LNHDA and SQIVND (reference sequence). CDR3 DNA: TGTGCCAGTAGTATCGGGACTAGCGGGAGCAGGGGAGAGACCCAGTACTTC. It is translated as CASSIGTSGSRGETQYF.

The J gene is TRBJ2-5, the V gene TRBV5-1; unclear D gene. The germline V gene encodes CDR1 SGHRS and CDR2 YFSETQ. The V end was cut by 1 base, the J end by 2 bases, with 9 bases between. The CDR3 is 14 residues long. The CDR3 spells CASSLSSTQETQYF. The CDR3 nucleotides are TGCGCCAGCAGCTTGAGTAGCACTCAAGAGACCCAGTACTTC. Full variable domain (remainder filled in from reference TRBV5-1 and TRBJ2-5): KAGVTQTPRYLIKTRGQQVTLSCSPISGHRSVSWYQQTPGQGLQFLFEYFSETQRNKGNFPGRFSGRQFSNSRSEMNVSTLELGDSALYLCASSLSSTQETQYFGPGTRLLVL.

This chain joins TRBV7-9 and TRBJ1-1; D is uncertain. Deletions cut 0 bases from V and 7 bases from J, with 6 bases between. CDR3 length equals 12 residues. Germline CDR1 and CDR2: SEHNR and FQNEAQ (reference sequence). This chain's CDR3 is CASSLAPGEAFF. The CDR3 DNA sequence: TGTGCCAGCAGCTTAGCGCCAGGTGAAGCTTTCTTT.

The rearrangement joins TRBV7-9 to TRBJ2-1, with D unresolved. With 1 base removed from V and 8 bases from J, the gap between germline ends came to 6 bases. CDR3 size: 12 residues. Per the germline V gene, CDR1 is SEHNR and CDR2 is FQNEAQ (reference sequence). The CDR3 nucleotides are TGTGCCAGCAGCTTAGGCTCCTATGAGCAGTTCTTC. It codes for CASSLGSYEQFF.

V gene TRBV18 combines with J gene TRBJ2-2; possibly TRBD1 for D (5 bases). From germline, CDR1 is KGHSH and CDR2 LQKENI. V was clipped by 8 bases and J by 4 bases, with 17 bases between them. The CDR3 totals 15 residues. CDR3 bases: TGTGCCAGCCGCAGAGAAGAGACAGCCACCGGGGAGCTGTTTTTT. This encodes CASRREETATGELFF.

V is TRBV9 and J is TRBJ1-6; D is unclear. Between the trimmed V and J ends, which lost 0 bases and 9 bases, there was a span of 4 bases. The CDR3 contains 12 residues. Per the germline V gene, CDR1 is SGDLS and CDR2 is YYNGEE. The DNA of the CDR3 is TGTGCCAGCAGCGTAGCTGGTTCACCCCTCCACTTT. This gives the protein CASSVAGSPLHF.

V gene TRBV7-9 combines with J gene TRBJ2-1, with D perhaps matching TRBD1 (6 bases). Germline V CDR1 and CDR2: SEHNR, FQNEAQ (reference sequence). The CDR3 runs 15 residues. Trimming removed 9 bases at V and 6 bases at J, with 21 bases between. CDR3 residues: CARTSSGGASNEQFF. CDR3 DNA: TGTGCCAGGACGTCCAGTGGGGGCGCGTCCAATGAGCAGTTCTTC.

The V call is TRBV6-2 or TRBV6-3, the J call TRBJ1-6; weak D call: TRBD1 (5 bases). V was cut by 2 bases and J by 8 bases, with 19 bases left in between. Germline-derived CDR1 and CDR2 are MNHEY and SVGEGT. The CDR3 extends over 17 amino acids. The CDR3 nucleotides read TGTGCCAGCAGTTACCCAAAGACAGTCGGTAGGGATTCACCCCTCCACTTT. Its protein is CASSYPKTVGRDSPLHF.

This clone was found once. The chain uses TRBV21-1 and TRBJ2-2; the table gives TRBD2 as D, unverified against the DNA. TRBV21-1 is listed as a pseudogene. The CDR3 consists of 17 residues. The CDR3 is CASNSATTGKNTGELFF. The CDR3 region has the DNA TGTGCCAGCAACTCCGCTACAACCGGGAAGAACACCGGGGAGCTGTTTTTT.

CDR3 sequence reads: CASSQGAAGGQNTDTQYF. The CDR3, as DNA: TGCGCCAGCAGCCAAGGGGCAGCGGGGGGGCAAAATACAGATACGCAGTATTTT. V is TRBV4-3 and J is TRBJ2-3; TRBD2 aligns across 10 bases. This CDR3 is built from 18 residues. The V and J ends lost 1 base and 3 bases, in that order; junction bases with no gene match: 10. The germline gives CDR1 LGHNA, CDR2 YSLEER.

The chain recombines TRBV7-2 with TRBJ1-2, with D possibly TRBD1 on 6 matching bases. The CDR3 spans 15 residues. The V gene's germline CDR1 is SGHTA and CDR2 FQGNSA. V lost 3 bases, J lost 5 bases, and 16 bases lay in between. The DNA of the CDR3 is TGTGCCAGCAGCTTGGGGGGGGGCGCCGAATATGGCTACACCTTC. Its protein product is CASSLGGGAEYGYTF.

The chain joins TRBV2 to TRBJ1-1; maybe TRBD1 (5 bases). This CDR3 spans 14 amino acids. Per the germline V gene, CDR1 is SNHLY and CDR2 is FYNNEI. Trimming removed 7 bases at V and 4 bases at J, with 16 bases between. The CDR3 protein is CASKGRVVSTEAFF. CDR3 bases: TGTGCCAGCAAAGGCAGGGTCGTAAGCACTGAAGCTTTCTTT.

This clone was detected a few times. V is TRBV11-2 and J is TRBJ1-1; 7 bases map to TRBD1. The CDR3 loop spans 15 amino acids. Germline assignment: CDR1 SGHAT and CDR2 FQNNGV. The junction had 6 bases not matched to a gene; V was cut back by 4 bases and J by 1 base. DNA of the CDR3: TGTGCCAGCAGCTCCATGACAGGGCGGAACACTGAAGCTTTCTTT. This gives the protein CASSSMTGRNTEAFF.

The genes are TRBV7-9 and TRBJ2-3; TRBD1 aligns across 7 bases. This CDR3 spans 16 amino acids. The ends lost 6 bases at V and 4 bases at J; junction bases unmatched: 13. Germline assignment: CDR1 SEHNR and CDR2 FQNEAQ (reference sequence). CDR3 nucleotide sequence: TGTGCCAGCAGACGTACAGGGGCCCACGGCCCAGATACGCAGTATTTT. Its protein product is CASRRTGAHGPDTQYF.

The rearrangement uses TRBV15 and TRBJ2-5; no firm D call. The CDR3 length is 14 residues. V was shortened by 2 bases and J by 4 bases, with 11 bases between the two germline ends. The germline CDR1 and CDR2 sequences are LNHNV and YYDKDF (reference sequence). DNA for the CDR3: TGTGCCACCAGCAGATTTGAGACTGGAGAGACCCAGTACTTC. It codes for CATSRFETGETQYF.

The chain recombines TRBV11-3 with TRBJ2-1; D is unresolved. Looked up from germline, CDR1 is SGHNT and CDR2 is YENEEA. V lost 5 bases to trimming and J lost 6 bases, with 11 bases between them. The CDR3 consists of 13 residues. In DNA form, the CDR3 reads TGTGCCAGCAGCGCCTTTAGGAGCAATGAGCAGTTCTTC. This sequence encodes CASSAFRSNEQFF.

V usage is TRBV12-5 and J usage is TRBJ1-4; 7 positions agree with TRBD1. This CDR3 has 15 amino acids. Germline CDR1 LGHNT, CDR2 FRNRAP. V lost 1 base, J lost 10 bases, and 9 bases stayed unmatched. The CDR3 protein is CASGLGDSSRGKLFF. CDR3 DNA sequence: TGTGCTAGTGGTTTGGGGGACAGCTCTCGCGGAAAACTGTTTTTT.

This clone was observed a single time. V usage is TRBV6-2 or TRBV6-3 and J usage is TRBJ2-5, with 7 bases matching TRBD1. The CDR3 is made up of 16 amino acids. Germline-derived CDR1 and CDR2 are MNHEY and SVGEGT. V was clipped by 6 bases and J by 5 bases; unmatched bases: 15. Written as DNA, the CDR3 is TGTGCCAGCAGCCCATGGGTGAGGGGGCCGAGGGAGACCCAGTACTTC. It encodes CASSPWVRGPRETQYF.